These 23 T cell receptor beta chains were all obtained from the same sample, sequenced in a study of blood T cells in healthy people across ages. A second PCR, run for roughly 7 to 12 cycles, used a sample-barcoded 5' primer plus a J-beta primer mix. MiXCR was run by TCRdb on the 5' RACE reads, yielding one entry per CDR3 protein. The data show over 1,500,000 distinct CDR3 sequences, 49% seen once. Sequenced material: blood. All receptors come from a woman between 40 and 50 years old in good health.

CDR3 sequence (DNA): TGCAGCGTTGTGAGGAGTGGGACCGGGGAGCTGTTTTTT. Amino acid sequence: CSVVRSGTGELFF. The V and J genes are TRBV29-1 and TRBJ2-2, with unresolved D. Germline CDR1 is SQVTM and CDR2 is ANQGSEA. Trimming pared 4 bases from V and 5 bases from J, leaving 11 bases between. The CDR3 spans 13 residues.

The chain links TRBV2 to TRBJ2-5; D possibly uses TRBD1 or TRBD2 (6 bases each). V lost 8 bases and J 3 bases, leaving 19 bases between the germline ends. The V gene's germline CDR1 is SNHLY and CDR2 FYNNEI. The CDR3 length is 15 residues. CDR3 in DNA: TGTGCCAGCCGAGACTGGGGGGCGCGGGAAGAGACCCAGTACTTC. It translates to CASRDWGAREETQYF.

V and J are TRBV27 and TRBJ2-3; 11 bases align to TRBD2. The CDR3 is made up of 15 amino acids. Germline V gives CDR1 MNHEY, CDR2 SMNVEV (reference sequence). V gave up 2 bases and J gave up 7 bases; unmatched junction bases: 5. The CDR3 DNA reads TGTGCCAGCAGTTTAGCTGCTAGCGGGGGGCATACGCAGTATTTT. This codes for CASSLAASGGHTQYF.

The chain combines TRBV20-1 with TRBJ1-5, with 7 bases that match TRBD1. The CDR3 has 15 amino acids. CDR1 and CDR2 (germline): DFQATT, SNEGSKA (reference sequence). V was pared by 7 bases and J by 4 bases, with 13 bases of the junction left unmatched. Here the CDR3 reads CSVQTTGTLNQPQHF. CDR3 in DNA: TGCAGTGTCCAGACGACAGGGACGCTTAATCAGCCCCAGCATTTT.

The V and J genes are TRBV28 and TRBJ2-4; D call uncertain. The closer fit of TRBJ2-7 to the DNA end suggests the J call may be wrong. Looked up from germline, CDR1 is MDHEN and CDR2 is SYDVKM. This CDR3 is built from 13 residues. The CDR3 DNA reads TGTGCCAGCAATCAGACTCCGTCCTACGAGCAGTACTTC. Protein sequence: CASNQTPSYEQYF.

This clonotype was counted only a few times. J is TRBJ2-5 and V is TRBV12-3 or TRBV12-4; either TRBD1 or TRBD2 may fit D (5 bases each). This CDR3 is 14 amino acids long. Deletions cut 0 bases from V and 5 bases from J, with 10 bases between. The CDR3 nucleotides read TGTGCCAGCAGTTTAGCTTGGGGCGGGGAGACCCAGTACTTC. This sequence encodes CASSLAWGGETQYF.

For this clonotype: One junction end disagrees with the germline gene, perhaps due to a read error. V is TRBV19 and J is TRBJ2-5; possibly TRBD1 for D (5 bases). This CDR3 is 17 amino acids long. Looked up from germline, CDR1 is LNHDA and CDR2 is SQIVND (reference sequence). The CDR3 loop reads CACSIWGEGLSEETQYF. DNA for the CDR3: TGTGCCTGTAGTATCTGGGGCGAAGGGTTATCGGAAGAGACCCAGTACTTC.

This clonotype came up many times. This chain links TRBV6-2 or TRBV6-3 with TRBJ2-7; D call uncertain. The ends were cut back, 4 bases at V and 2 bases at J, with 6 bases in the middle. The CDR3 length is 12 residues. Germline V gene lookup returns CDR1 MNHEY and CDR2 SVGEGT. Here the CDR3 DNA reads TGTGCCAGCAGTTTACAAACCTACGAGCAGTACTTC. Translated: CASSLQTYEQYF.

The chain joins TRBV27 to TRBJ2-3; D not resolved. Trimming took 4 bases from V and 0 from J, leaving 17 bases between them. There are 17 residues in the CDR3. CDR1 and CDR2 (germline): MNHEY, SMNVEV (reference sequence). The CDR3 bases are TGTGCCAGCAGTTCCTACCCGAGAGAAAAAAGCACAGATACGCAGTATTTT. Its protein product is CASSSYPREKSTDTQYF.

Turning to this clonotype: An end of the junction differs from the germline gene, which may be a read error. The chain employs TRBV7-9 and TRBJ2-5; 11 positions match TRBD2. The CDR3 loop spans 16 amino acids. From germline, CDR1 is SEHNR and CDR2 FQNEAQ (reference sequence). CDR3: CASSVTSGGFQETPYF. For the CDR3, the DNA is TGTGCCAGCAGCGTTACTAGCGGGGGATTCCAAGAGACCCCGTACTTC.

This clonotype has a single count. The V call is TRBV27, the J call TRBJ2-2; D may be TRBD1 or TRBD2 (6 bases each). This CDR3 has 16 residues. The germline V and J ends were trimmed by 2 bases and 0 bases, with 10 bases remaining between them. CDR1 is MNHEY and CDR2 is SMNVEV in the germline V gene (reference sequence). CDR3: CASSLEGGTNTGELFF. In DNA form, the CDR3 reads TGTGCCAGCAGTTTAGAGGGGGGCACGAACACCGGGGAGCTGTTTTTT.

The rearrangement links TRBV3-1 to TRBJ2-3; weak D call: TRBD2 (6 bases). Per the germline V gene, CDR1 is LGHDT and CDR2 is YNNKEL (reference sequence). With 6 bases removed from V and 2 bases from J, the gap between germline ends came to 12 bases. The CDR3 extends over 14 amino acids. The CDR3 nucleotides read TGTGCCAGCAGTGGGGGGTTTCCCACAGATACGCAGTATTTT. Translated, it gives CASSGGFPTDTQYF.

Sample share makes this clonotype medium-sized (0.01 to 0.1%). Sequence at one end of the junction differs from germline and may be a read error. The chain recombines TRBV5-1 with TRBJ2-5; D remains ambiguous. This CDR3 is built from 11 residues. Germline assignment: CDR1 SGHRS and CDR2 YFSETQ. CDR3 sequence: CASSSQETQYF. Written as DNA, the CDR3 is TGTGCCAGCAGCTCCCAAGAGACCCAGTACTTC.

The chain recombines TRBV12-3 or TRBV12-4 with TRBJ1-2; D may be TRBD1 (6 bases). Trimming stripped 8 bases from V and 4 bases from J, with 17 bases between. The CDR3 covers 14 residues. The CDR3 protein is CASGRPGAIYGYTF. CDR3 nucleotide sequence: TGTGCCAGCGGCCGCCCGGGGGCAATCTATGGCTACACCTTC.

The chain carries TRBV6-1 and TRBJ2-4, with 7 bases lining up with TRBD2. The J call is uncertain, as TRBJ2-7 better fits the DNA end. CDR3 length: 15 amino acids. CDR1 and CDR2 from the germline V gene are MNHNS and SASEGT. The CDR3 loop is CASRPRDSGYYEQYF. CDR3 DNA sequence: TGTGCCAGCCGCCCTCGTGATAGCGGGTACTACGAGCAGTACTTC.

This clonotype was picked up many times. The rearrangement links TRBV24-1 to TRBJ2-7; D is unclear. V was pared by 5 bases and J by 3 bases, with 4 bases between. The CDR3 consists of 11 residues. Germline CDR1 reads KGHDR; CDR2 reads SFDVKD. The CDR3 DNA reads TGTGCCACCAGTGCGGGCTACGAGCAGTACTTC. This sequence encodes CATSAGYEQYF.

This clonotype was observed a few times. V gene TRBV28 combines with J gene TRBJ1-1; 7 bases align to TRBD1. CDR1 MDHEN and CDR2 SYDVKM come from the germline V gene. This CDR3 is built from 16 residues. The junction had 11 bases not matched to a gene; V was cut back by 2 bases and J by 5 bases. The CDR3 spells CASSLSPGRGRTEAFF. The CDR3 DNA follows: TGTGCCAGCAGTTTAAGTCCCGGCAGGGGGAGGACTGAAGCTTTCTTT. Using reference TRBV28 and TRBJ1-1 for the parts outside the CDR3, the full variable domain is DVKVTQSSRYLVKRTGEKVFLECVQDMDHENMFWYRQDPGLGLRLIYFSYDVKMKEKGDIPEGYSVSREKKERFSLILESASTNQTSMYLCASSLSPGRGRTEAFFGQGTRLTVV.

J is TRBJ1-6 and V is TRBV12-3 or TRBV12-4, with D tentatively TRBD1 (5 bases). Deletions cut 3 bases from V and 10 bases from J, with 13 bases between. The CDR3 extends over 14 amino acids. CDR3 nucleotide sequence: TGTGCCAGCAGTTTTGAACCCAGGGAATCACCCCTCCACTTT. Protein: CASSFEPRESPLHF.

The chain carries TRBV6-5 and TRBJ2-5; 13 bases match TRBD2. Trimming at V came to 6 bases and at J to 6 bases, leaving 7 bases not matched to a gene. Per the germline V gene, CDR1 is MNHEY and CDR2 is SVGAGI. This CDR3 spans 15 amino acids. CDR3 nucleotides: TGTGCCAGCAGATTACTAGCGGGGGGGGTTCAGACCCAGTACTTC. Translation: CASRLLAGGVQTQYF.

This chain links TRBV4-1 with TRBJ1-6, with 7 positions matching TRBD1. The CDR3 length is 17 residues. The germline V gene encodes CDR1 MGHRA and CDR2 YSYEKL. Unmatched junction bases numbered 11, after V lost 4 bases and J lost 5 bases. The DNA of the CDR3 is TGCGCCAGCAGCCCACCACCACAGGGGATCAATAATTCACCCCTCCACTTT. Translation gives CASSPPPQGINNSPLHF.

V and J are TRBV7-2 and TRBJ2-1, with D uncertain. Germline CDR1 and CDR2: SGHTA and FQGNSA. Trimming pared 5 bases from V and 10 bases from J, leaving 18 bases between. CDR3 length: 14 residues. CDR3: CASSLTGLNEEQFF. DNA of the CDR3: TGTGCCAGCAGCCTGACCGGATTAAACGAGGAGCAGTTCTTC.

The rearrangement links TRBV6-2 or TRBV6-3 to TRBJ2-7; tentative D call: TRBD2 (6 bases). Trimming stripped 2 bases from V and 3 bases from J, with 8 bases between. This CDR3 has 13 amino acids. CDR1 and CDR2 (germline): MNHEY, SVGEGT. CDR3 region: CASSYQRVYEQYF. The CDR3, as DNA: TGTGCCAGCAGTTACCAGCGGGTCTACGAGCAGTACTTC.

This chain joins TRBV9 and TRBJ2-3; D gene uncertain. The V gene lost 3 bases and the J gene lost 9 bases, with 11 bases spanning the gap. This CDR3 spans 12 amino acids. The germline V gene has CDR1 SGDLS and CDR2 YYNGEE. CDR3 protein: CASSAGMGTQYF. The CDR3 DNA is TGTGCCAGCAGCGCCGGCATGGGGACGCAGTATTTT.